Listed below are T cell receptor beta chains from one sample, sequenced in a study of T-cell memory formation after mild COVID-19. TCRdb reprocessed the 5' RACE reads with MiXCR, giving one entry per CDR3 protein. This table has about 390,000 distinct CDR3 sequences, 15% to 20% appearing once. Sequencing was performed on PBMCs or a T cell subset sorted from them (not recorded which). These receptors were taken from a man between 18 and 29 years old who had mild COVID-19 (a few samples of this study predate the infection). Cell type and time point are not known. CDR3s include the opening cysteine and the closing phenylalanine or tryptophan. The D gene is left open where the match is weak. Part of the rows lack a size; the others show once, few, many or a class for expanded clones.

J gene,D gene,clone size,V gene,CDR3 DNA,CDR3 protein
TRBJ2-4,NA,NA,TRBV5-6,TGTGCCAGCAGTCGGAGTGATGTTCAGTACTTC,CASSRSDVQYF
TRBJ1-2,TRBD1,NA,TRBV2,TGTGCCAGCAGGAGACAGGGGAACTATGGCTACACCTTC,CASRRQGNYGYTF
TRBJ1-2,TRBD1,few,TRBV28,TGTGCCAGCAGTTCCCCCGCAGGGGGTCGTGGCTACACCTTC,CASSSPAGGRGYTF
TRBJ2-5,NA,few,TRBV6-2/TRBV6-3,TGTGCCAGCAGTTACTCTCTCCCCTCCTCCAGTCAAGAGACCCAGTACTTC,CASSYSLPSSSQETQYF
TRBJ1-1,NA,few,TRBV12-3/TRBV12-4,TGTGCCAGCAGTTTAATTACTGAAGCTTTCTTT,CASSLITEAFF
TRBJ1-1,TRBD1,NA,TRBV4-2,TGTGCCAGCAGCCTCCTGTTGGGACAGGAAGGGGGCACTGAAGCTTTCTTT,CASSLLLGQEGGTEAFF
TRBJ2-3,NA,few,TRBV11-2,TGTGCCAGCGGGGGAACCACAGATACGCAGTATTTT,CASGGTTDTQYF
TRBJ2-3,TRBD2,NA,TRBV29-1,TGCAGCGTTGAACGGGGGGGAGATACGCAGTATTTT,CSVERGGDTQYF
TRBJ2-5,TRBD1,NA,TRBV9,TGTGCCAGCAGCCCCAGGGGACAGGGGGGCCAAGAGACCCAGTACTTC,CASSPRGQGGQETQYF
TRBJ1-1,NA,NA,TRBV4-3,TGCGCCAGCAGCCAAGACAGGGACCCTAACACTGAAGCTTTCTTT,CASSQDRDPNTEAFF
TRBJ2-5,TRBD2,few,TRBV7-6,TGTGCCAGCAGCTCGGGACTAGCGGGCGGTGAGACCCAGTACTTC,CASSSGLAGGETQYF
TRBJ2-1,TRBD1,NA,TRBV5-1,TGCGCCAGCAGCTTGGTCGACAGGGAACATGAGCAGTTCTTC,CASSLVDREHEQFF
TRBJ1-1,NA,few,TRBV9,TGTGCCAGCAGCCCGCGTAGAGAGCTGAACACTGAAGCTTTCTTT,CASSPRRELNTEAFF
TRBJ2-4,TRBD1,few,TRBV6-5,TGTGCCAGCCGCCAATCCGGGACAGTAAGCATTCAGTACTTC,CASRQSGTVSIQYF
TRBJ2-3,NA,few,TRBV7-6,TGTGCCAGCAGCTCCCAGGGCGGCAGGGGTTCAGATACGCAGTATTTT,CASSSQGGRGSDTQYF
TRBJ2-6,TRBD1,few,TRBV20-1,TGCAGTGCTAGCGGGACAGGGGGCAATCGTGGGGCCAACGTCCTGACTTTC,CSASGTGGNRGANVLTF
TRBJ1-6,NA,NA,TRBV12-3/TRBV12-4,TGTGCCAGCGGGGTTTATAATTCACCCCTCCACTTT,CASGVYNSPLHF
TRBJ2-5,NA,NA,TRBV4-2,TGTGCCAGCAGCCAAGATTGGATAAGCACCTCGAAGGGGGAGACCCAGTACTTC,CASSQDWISTSKGETQYF
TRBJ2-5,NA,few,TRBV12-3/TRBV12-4,TGTGCCAGCAGTCGTCGGGACAGTGGGGGGGAGACCCAGTACTTC,CASSRRDSGGETQYF
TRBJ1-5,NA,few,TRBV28,TGTGCCAGCAGTCCCGTTCAGGGAGTCGGGTATAGCAATCAGCCCCAGCATTTT,CASSPVQGVGYSNQPQHF
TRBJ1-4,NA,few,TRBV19,TGTGCCAGTAGCCCTCCGTCGGCAACTAATGAAAAACTGTTTTTT,CASSPPSATNEKLFF
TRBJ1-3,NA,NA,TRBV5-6,TGTGCCAGCAGATCGGGACTGAGCTCTGGAAACACCATATATTTT,CASRSGLSSGNTIYF
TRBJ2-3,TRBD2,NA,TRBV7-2,TGTGCCAGCGCCAAGGCAGGGAGGGCCCTTGATACGCAGTATTTT,CASAKAGRALDTQYF
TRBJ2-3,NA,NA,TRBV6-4,TGTGCCAGCAGCGGCATCACAGGAGATACGCAGTATTTT,CASSGITGDTQYF
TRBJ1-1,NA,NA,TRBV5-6,TGTGCCAGCAGCCAACAGGGCCGGGTCAGGGCTTTCTTT,CASSQQGRVRAFF
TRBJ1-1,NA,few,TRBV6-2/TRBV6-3,TGTGCCAGCAGTTCCGACGGGCACACTGAAGCTTTCTTT,CASSSDGHTEAFF
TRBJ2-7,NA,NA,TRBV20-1,TGCAGTGCTAGAAAGACTGCGGCCTACGAGCAGTACTTC,CSARKTAAYEQYF
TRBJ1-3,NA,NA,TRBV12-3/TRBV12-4,TGTGCCAGCGATGGAAGGGATGAGCTTTCGGGAAACACCATATATTTT,CASDGRDELSGNTIYF
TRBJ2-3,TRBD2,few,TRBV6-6,TGTGCCAGCAGTTACTCCAACGGACTAGCGGGGGGAAAGTCAGATACGCAGTATTTT,CASSYSNGLAGGKSDTQYF
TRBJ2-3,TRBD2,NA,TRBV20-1,TGCAGTGCTAGACTAGCGGGGACATGGGAAGATACGCAGTATTTT,CSARLAGTWEDTQYF
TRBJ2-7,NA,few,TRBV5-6,TGTGCCAGCAGCTCTATTACAGGGAACTACGAGCAGTACTTC,CASSSITGNYEQYF
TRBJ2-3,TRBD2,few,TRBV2,TGTGCCAGCCGTACGGGGGGAGGCACAGATACGCAGTATTTT,CASRTGGGTDTQYF
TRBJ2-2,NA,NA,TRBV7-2,TGTGCCAGCAGCTCCAGGGACACCGGGGAGCTGTTTTTT,CASSSRDTGELFF
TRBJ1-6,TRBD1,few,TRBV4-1,TGCGCCAGCAGCAAAGGACAGGGCAGAGATTCACCCCTCCACTTT,CASSKGQGRDSPLHF
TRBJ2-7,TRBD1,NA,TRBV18,TGTGCCAGCTCACCCCGGGACAGTTGGGAGCAGTACTTC,CASSPRDSWEQYF
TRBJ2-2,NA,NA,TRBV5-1,TGCGCCAGCAGCTTGCCAGGGGGGCACACCGGGGAGCTGTTTTTT,CASSLPGGHTGELFF
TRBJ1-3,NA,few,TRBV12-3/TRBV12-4,TGTGCCAGCAGCAACAGGGCGGACACCATATATTTT,CASSNRADTIYF
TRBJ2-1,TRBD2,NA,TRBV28,TGTGCCAGCATGGCGGGGGGACGATACAATGAGCAGTTCTTC,CASMAGGRYNEQFF
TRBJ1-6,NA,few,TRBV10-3,TGTGCCATCTGGGGAGGGAGGAATTCACCCCTCCACTTT,CAIWGGRNSPLHF
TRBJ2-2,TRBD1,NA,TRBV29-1,TGCAGCGTTGAGCCGGGACAGGGGCACACCGGGGAGCTGTTTTTT,CSVEPGQGHTGELFF
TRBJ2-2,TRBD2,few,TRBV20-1,TGCAGTGCCCCTACTAGCGGGGGAGGGTTCGGCGGGGAGCTGTTTTTT,CSAPTSGGGFGGELFF
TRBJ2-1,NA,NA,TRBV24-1,TGTGCCACCAGTGATCAAGGGACACCCCCTTACAATGAGCAGTTCTTC,CATSDQGTPPYNEQFF
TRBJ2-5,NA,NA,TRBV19,TGTGCCACCAGTACCTGGGTAGCGGAGACCCAGTACTTC,CATSTWVAETQYF
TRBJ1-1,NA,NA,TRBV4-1,TGCGCCAGCAGCCCATACGGGCAGATGAACACTGAAGCTTTCTTT,CASSPYGQMNTEAFF
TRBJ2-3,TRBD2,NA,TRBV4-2,TGTGCCAGCAGCCAAGCCGTGGCTAGCGGGGGAGATACGCAGTATTTT,CASSQAVASGGDTQYF